The clone carrying this T cell receptor (beta chain) was counted at least ten times. Its antigen is as yet unknown. The time point is: newly diagnosed GD, antithyroid drugs for less than 3 months. PBMC-derived RNA was used for the TCR library. These data come from a study of regulatory T cells in long-lasting Graves disease. General observations from the study: The researchers studied only peripheral blood, not thyroid tissue.

Arm-PCR of CDR3 regions with iRepertoire HTBI primers generated TCR beta libraries. TCRdb re-called the multiplex PCR reads with MiXCR, one entry per CDR3 protein. The table records around 470,000 distinct CDR3 sequences, 14% of them present only once. These data were also reused for a study on T cells in Graves' hyperthyroidism and ophthalmopathy. That report adds: Carried out on the TCR CDR3, a first-round RT-PCR used the HTBI primer set. A 13 V-J model separated ophthalmopathy from stable hyperthyroidism.

The receptor's source is a woman between 45 and 65 years old with Graves disease. Specimen: peripheral blood mononuclear cells (PBMCs), collected at new diagnosis, from a patient treated with antithyroid drugs.

The chain's CDR3 is CASSTGLNTGELFF. In DNA, the CDR3 is TGTGCCAGCAGTACGGGACTTAACACCGGGGAGCTGTTTTTT. The chain combines TRBV12-3 or TRBV12-4 with TRBJ2-2; TRBD2 is a possible D gene (6 bases). Trimming removed 5 bases from V and 2 bases from J, with 9 bases in between. CDR3 length: 14 residues.